This T cell receptor beta chain was documented in a study of beta chain features in type 1 diabetes. Overall study results and limits: Moderate but significant shortening of TCRB CDR3s was recorded in all four CD4+ subsets from Type 1 diabetes patients.

CD45RO/CCR7/CD25/CD127/CD95/CD27 sorting isolated CD4+ naive, central memory, regulatory and stem cell-like memory cells. The investigators reverse transcribed all of the isolated RNA, so they sequenced expressed TCRB transcripts. Using immunoSEQ multiplex PCR, the repertoire was profiled, and TCRdb retains in-frame clones only, with some absent. The data hold 550,000 to 850,000 clones, with roughly 12% observed a single time. With 6 bases removed from V and 11 bases from J, the gap between germline ends came to 19 bases. This CDR3 contains 12 residues. Germline CDR1 is SQVTM and CDR2 is ANQGSEA. The sample holds a few counts of this clone. What it binds is not known.

The clonotype comes from a man aged 18-30 years with type 1 diabetes. V gene TRBV29-1 combines with J gene TRBJ1-1; D unclear. The sample was naive CD4+ T cells from blood. Here the CDR3 DNA reads TGCAGCGTAGACTTTGAGACCAGGCGGGCTTTCTTT. This codes for CSVDFETRRAFF.